This TCR beta chain was identified in a study of neurological immune-mediated disorders. TCRdb processed the 5' RACE reads anew with MiXCR; each CDR3 protein has one entry. The sample holds over 65,000 distinct CDR3 sequences, approximately 2.4% seen once. Details on this clonotype: A read error may be the cause here, since a much bigger clone is one base away.

CDR1 is DFQATT and CDR2 is SNEGSKA in the germline V gene (reference sequence). Trimming at V came to 5 bases and at J to 8 bases, leaving 7 bases not matched to a gene. CDR3 size: 14 residues. What was sequenced was PBMCs. The rearrangement uses TRBV20-1 and TRBJ2-1; 12 bases are shared with TRBD2. This clonotype was obtained from a woman in her twenties or thirties with multiple sclerosis. CDR3: CSAHLAGGPYEQFF. In DNA, the CDR3 is TGCAGTGCTCACCTAGCGGGAGGGCCCTATGAGCAGTTCTTC.